This TCR beta chain was obtained from a study of T-cell reconstitution after alpha-beta-depleted transplantation in children. Study-level findings and limits: Diversity and T-cell counts at one year after transplant derived mostly from new T cells.

Trimming removed 0 bases at V and 7 bases at J, with 12 bases between. Germline CDR1 and CDR2: LGHNA and YSLEER. The CDR3 has 14 residues. This clonotype was seen ten or more times. The target antigen is unknown. Molecular barcoding with unique molecular identifiers was used for the TCRbeta library. TCRdb ran MiXCR on the PCR reads and lists one entry per CDR3 protein. The table has fewer than 550,000 distinct CDR3 sequences, 8% to 11% seen once; the top ten hold around 2%. This sequence originates from a child aged 2 to 9 with inherited bone marrow failure, due to receive a stem cell transplant. This specimen consisted of PBMCs, obtained before TCRalphabeta/CD19-depleted stem cell transplant. The genes are TRBV4-3 and TRBJ2-5; TRBD2 might be the D (6 bases). Here the CDR3 reads CASSQDLGGRTQYF. In nucleotides, the CDR3 is TGCGCCAGCAGCCAAGATCTGGGGGGTAGGACCCAGTACTTC.